This T cell receptor beta chain was obtained from a study of shared clonotypes between healthy human individuals. The CDR3 runs to 13 residues. Per germline, CDR1 SGHRS and CDR2 YFSETQ. V dropped 3 bases and J dropped 6 bases, with 7 bases sitting between them. TCRdb's copy holds only in-frame clones and misses some; the assay was immunoSEQ multiplex PCR. Of about 2.4 million clones detected, around 94% appear once; the ten largest clones hold 0.13% to 0.15%. J is TRBJ1-6 and V is TRBV5-1, with D unresolved. Sequencing was performed on naive CD4+ T cells sorted from blood. Subset: CD45RA+ positively selected. This clonotype was obtained from a young man in good health. The CDR3 region has the DNA TGCGCCAGCAGCTCCGATCCTAATTCACCCCTCCACTTT. Encoded protein: CASSSDPNSPLHF.